The present TCR beta chain was sequenced within a study of cytomegalovirus exposure and HLA in healthy donors. Study conclusions and caveats: Specific recognition of CMV antigens was confirmed in vitro for three chains (all CMV-associated). Cytomegalovirus-associated status was assigned to some 160 TCR beta chains.

From the roughly 120-subject validation cohort, which was separate from the approximately 720-subject first cohort, the donors were drawn. The length of the CDR3 is 16 residues. CDR1 and CDR2 (germline): MNHNS, SASEGT. Losses at the gene ends were 1 base for V and 0 bases for J; bases not matched to a gene: 3. Produced via immunoSEQ multiplex PCR; TCRdb's table is partial and in-frame only. The sample has 100,000 or so clones; around 88% are singletons. Turning to this clone: What it binds is unknown.

The V call is TRBV6-1, the J call TRBJ2-3; TRBD2 matches 8 bases. The sample comprised PBMCs. The receptor was derived from a woman in her 30s in good health and CMV-seronegative. The CDR3 region is CASSEVTGGSTDTQYF. Here the CDR3 DNA reads TGTGCCAGCAGTGAAGTAACGGGGGGGAGCACAGATACGCAGTATTTT.